This TCR beta chain is from a study of cytomegalovirus exposure and HLA in healthy donors. Study-level background: It was reported in a later analysis that the 120 validation repertoires used the same platform as the roughly 700 first-cohort repertoires.

The germline CDR1 and CDR2 sequences are SGDLS and YYNGEE. CDR3 length: 11 amino acids. Trimming took off 5 bases at V and 5 bases at J, with 8 bases between the two ends. Comment on this clone: Its specificity is unknown.

General observations from the study: In a later analysis, first-cohort TCR clusters were found to tend to co-occur in the 95 to 150 validation repertoires.

TCRdb keeps only in-frame clones here, not all; method: immunoSEQ multiplex PCR. In the table there are about 56,000 clones, roughly nine tenths of which are singletons. Material for sequencing was PBMCs. The rearrangement links TRBV9 to TRBJ2-7; D unresolved. The source of this sequence is a woman aged 18 to 35 in good health and CMV-seronegative. CDR3 protein: CASRKLDEQYF. CDR3 in DNA: TGTGCCAGCAGGAAATTAGACGAGCAGTACTTC.